Listed here are 3 T cell receptor beta chains from one sample, sequenced in a study of T cell responses to AZD1222 COVID-19 vaccine. Only in-frame clones appear in the TCRdb table, and some are missing; sequencing was by immunoSEQ multiplex PCR. Among 70,000 to 85,000 clones listed, roughly 85% were seen once. Specimen: peripheral blood, collected on day 0 of AZD1222 vaccination. The source is an adult in good health.

This clone was picked up one time. This chain joins TRBV19 and TRBJ1-5; D not certain. The CDR3 runs to 12 residues. Germline V lookup: CDR1 LNHDA, CDR2 SQIVND (reference sequence). Trimming took off 5 bases at V and 2 bases at J, with 4 bases between the two ends. CDR3: CASSPGNQPQHF. In DNA form, the CDR3 reads TGTGCCAGTAGTCCGGGCAATCAGCCCCAGCATTTT.

This clone was detected once. The gene calls are TRBV19 and TRBJ1-3; D is unclear. This CDR3 region has 16 residues. The V and J ends lost 2 bases and 2 bases respectively, with 13 bases between them. Germline V gives CDR1 LNHDA, CDR2 SQIVND (reference sequence). The DNA for the CDR3 is TGTGCCAGTAGTATACCTCACTACTTGGCTGGAAACACCATATATTTT. It is translated as CASSIPHYLAGNTIYF. The full variable domain, its missing parts supplied by reference TRBV19 and TRBJ1-3, is DGGITQSPKYLFRKEGQNVTLSCEQNLNHDAMYWYRQDPGQGLRLIYYSQIVNDFQKGDIAEGYSVSREKKESFPLTVTSAQKNPTAFYLCASSIPHYLAGNTIYFGEGSWLTVV.

The chain has TRBV5-1 and TRBJ2-1; 15 bases line up with TRBD2. The length of the CDR3 is 17 residues. CDR1 is SGHRS and CDR2 is YFSETQ in the germline V gene. The V gene end was trimmed by 0 bases and the J gene end by 5 bases; junction bases not matched to a gene: 3. CDR3 bases: TGCGCCAGCAGCTTGGCGGGACTAGCGGGAGGTAACAATGAGCAGTTCTTC. This gives the protein CASSLAGLAGGNNEQFF. Based on the CDR3 plus reference TRBV5-1 and TRBJ2-1, the full variable domain is KAGVTQTPRYLIKTRGQQVTLSCSPISGHRSVSWYQQTPGQGLQFLFEYFSETQRNKGNFPGRFSGRQFSNSRSEMNVSTLELGDSALYLCASSLAGLAGGNNEQFFGPGTRLTVL.